The 5 T cell receptor beta chains below were found in one sample sequenced in a study of blood T cell repertoires in COVID-19. Measured with immunoSEQ multiplex PCR; TCRdb has only the in-frame clones, and not every one. Of about 230,000 clones in the sample, more than 65% were seen once. Specimen: peripheral blood. All receptors come from an elderly woman with acute or convalescent COVID-19.

This clone has a single count. V gene TRBV6-2 or TRBV6-3 combines with J gene TRBJ2-7; the match to TRBD2 covers 10 bases. Unmatched junction bases numbered 6, after V lost 4 bases and J lost 0 bases. There are 16 residues in the CDR3. Germline assignment: CDR1 MNHEY and CDR2 SVGEGT. CDR3 coding DNA: TGTGCCAGCAGTTCCCTACTAGCGGGGCCCTCCTACGAGCAGTACTTC. This gives the protein CASSSLLAGPSYEQYF.

J is TRBJ2-1 and V is TRBV6-5, with 8 nucleotides matching TRBD1. The CDR3 consists of 14 residues. The V segment lost 5 bases and the J segment 8 bases; nucleotides outside the gene matches: 8. Germline V CDR1 and CDR2: MNHEY, SVGAGI. The CDR3 reads CASSKQGGKHEQFF. In DNA, the CDR3 is TGTGCCAGCAGTAAACAGGGGGGTAAACATGAGCAGTTCTTC.

V usage is TRBV19 and J usage is TRBJ2-7, with 10 bases lining up with TRBD2. This CDR3 region has 14 residues. V trimming: 6 bases; J trimming: 7 bases; junction bases outside the gene matches: 9. Germline assignment: CDR1 LNHDA and CDR2 SQIVND (reference sequence). CDR3 residues: CASSPRSSGGEQYF. CDR3 bases: TGTGCCAGTAGCCCCCGTAGTAGCGGGGGGGAGCAGTACTTC.

The V and J genes are TRBV9 and TRBJ2-7; 11 positions match TRBD1. Looked up from germline, CDR1 is SGDLS and CDR2 is YYNGEE. The CDR3 is 14 residues long. V lost 4 bases, J lost 7 bases, and 7 bases stayed unmatched. The CDR3 DNA follows: TGTGCCAGCAGCCCGGACAGGGGGCTAAGGGAGCAGTACTTC. It yields the protein CASSPDRGLREQYF.

This sequence joins TRBV5-4 and TRBJ1-4; 9 nucleotides align to TRBD1. With V trimmed by 4 bases and J by 6 bases, 4 bases remained unmatched. The germline V gene has CDR1 SGHNT and CDR2 YYREEE (reference sequence). This CDR3 contains 14 residues. This chain's CDR3 is CASSPQGADEKLFF. The CDR3 DNA sequence: TGTGCCAGCAGCCCACAGGGGGCTGATGAAAAACTGTTTTTT.